A selection of T cell receptor beta chains follows, all from one sample in a study of T cell responses to AZD1222 COVID-19 vaccine. Clones were sequenced by immunoSEQ multiplex PCR, and TCRdb holds only the in-frame ones, with some missing. The table has more than 140,000 clones, 88% seen once. Sequenced here: peripheral blood, sampled on day 0 of MenACWY control vaccination. These receptors originate from an adult in good health. Each CDR3 is given with its conserved first and last residue. Fields, in order: D gene, J gene, clone size, V gene, CDR3 DNA, CDR3 protein. D genes are given only for firm matches. A row's size may be missing; if present it is once, few, many or a size class.

D gene: .
J gene: TRBJ1-3
clone size: .
V gene: TRBV9
CDR3 DNA: TGTGCCAGCAGCGTAGGGACAGCCTCTGGAAACACCATATATTTT
CDR3 protein: CASSVGTASGNTIYF

D gene: TRBD1
J gene: TRBJ2-1
clone size: .
V gene: TRBV6-2/TRBV6-3
CDR3 DNA: TGTGCCAGCAGTTACTCCTCTGGGGGACAGGGGAGTTTGAATGAGCAGTTCTTC
CDR3 protein: CASSYSSGGQGSLNEQFF

D gene: TRBD1
J gene: TRBJ2-7
clone size: .
V gene: TRBV7-2
CDR3 DNA: TGTGCCAGCAGCTCAAGGAGGACAGGGGGAAGGAACGAGCAGTACTTC
CDR3 protein: CASSSRRTGGRNEQYF

D gene: .
J gene: TRBJ1-4
clone size: .
V gene: TRBV4-3
CDR3 DNA: TGCGCCAGCAGCCAAGATCCCAGGGCAACTAATGAAAAACTGTTTTTT
CDR3 protein: CASSQDPRATNEKLFF

D gene: TRBD2
J gene: TRBJ2-5
clone size: .
V gene: TRBV5-4
CDR3 DNA: TGTGCCAGCAGCTTGGAACCGAGCGGGGGGGCGATTCAAGAGACCCAGTACTTC
CDR3 protein: CASSLEPSGGAIQETQYF

D gene: .
J gene: TRBJ2-1
clone size: .
V gene: TRBV9
CDR3 DNA: TGTGCCAGCAGCGTAGCACCCTACAATGAGCAGTTCTTC
CDR3 protein: CASSVAPYNEQFF

D gene: .
J gene: TRBJ1-1
clone size: few
V gene: TRBV4-3
CDR3 DNA: TGCGCCAGCAGCCCCCTAAGGCAGGGAGGTTATACTGAAGCTTTCTTT
CDR3 protein: CASSPLRQGGYTEAFF

D gene: .
J gene: TRBJ1-2
clone size: .
V gene: TRBV2
CDR3 DNA: TGTGCCAGCAGCGAGATGTCCTATGGCTACACCTTC
CDR3 protein: CASSEMSYGYTF

D gene: TRBD2
J gene: TRBJ2-3
clone size: .
V gene: TRBV4-3
CDR3 DNA: TGCGCCAGCAGCCAAGAGAGGGGGACTAGCTACCGGTATTTT
CDR3 protein: CASSQERGTSYRYF

D gene: .
J gene: TRBJ2-1
clone size: .
V gene: TRBV5-6
CDR3 DNA: TGTGCCAGCAGCCAGTCGGAGCGAGCAAGTTTATACAATGAGCAGTTCTTC
CDR3 protein: CASSQSERASLYNEQFF

D gene: TRBD1
J gene: TRBJ2-7
clone size: .
V gene: TRBV27
CDR3 DNA: TGTGCCAGCAGACGGGACAGGGAGTACGAGCAGTACTTC
CDR3 protein: CASRRDREYEQYF

D gene: TRBD2
J gene: TRBJ2-3
clone size: .
V gene: TRBV6-6
CDR3 DNA: TGTGCCAGCAGTCAGATGACTAGCGGGAGGTACACAGATACGCAGTATTTT
CDR3 protein: CASSQMTSGRYTDTQYF

D gene: .
J gene: TRBJ2-7
clone size: .
V gene: TRBV9
CDR3 DNA: TGTGCCAGCAGCGTAGAGGGGACCCACGAGCAGTACTTC
CDR3 protein: CASSVEGTHEQYF

D gene: .
J gene: TRBJ1-3
clone size: .
V gene: TRBV10-3
CDR3 DNA: TGTGCCATCAGTGAGTCGGACAGCTCTGGAAACACCATATATTTT
CDR3 protein: CAISESDSSGNTIYF

D gene: .
J gene: TRBJ1-1
clone size: .
V gene: TRBV5-1
CDR3 DNA: TGCGCCAGCAGCCCCAACGCAGGGTCGAACACTGAAGCTTTCTTT
CDR3 protein: CASSPNAGSNTEAFF

D gene: .
J gene: TRBJ1-3
clone size: once
V gene: TRBV19
CDR3 DNA: TGTGCCAGTAGTATATGGGGTCAGGCCTCTGGAAACACCATATATTTT
CDR3 protein: CASSIWGQASGNTIYF

D gene: .
J gene: TRBJ1-5
clone size: .
V gene: TRBV19
CDR3 DNA: TGTGCCAGTAGTATGGACAGCGGGGCGGCCCAGCATTTT
CDR3 protein: CASSMDSGAAQHF

D gene: .
J gene: TRBJ2-2
clone size: .
V gene: TRBV13
CDR3 DNA: TGTGCCAGCAGCTCACGTCCAGGGGGGAGGACCGGGGAGCTGTTTTTT
CDR3 protein: CASSSRPGGRTGELFF

D gene: .
J gene: TRBJ1-1
clone size: .
V gene: TRBV29-1
CDR3 DNA: TGCAGCGTATCATCCGGCGGGAACACTGAAGCTTTCTTT
CDR3 protein: CSVSSGGNTEAFF

D gene: TRBD1
J gene: TRBJ1-1
clone size: once
V gene: TRBV5-4
CDR3 DNA: TGTGCCAGCAGCTCCTACCAGGGGGCGGAGGAAGCTTTCTTT
CDR3 protein: CASSSYQGAEEAFF

D gene: .
J gene: TRBJ1-6
clone size: once
V gene: TRBV5-4
CDR3 DNA: TGTGCCAGCAGCTCCGCTCGAAACTTCCTCAGTAATTCACCCCTCCACTTT
CDR3 protein: CASSSARNFLSNSPLHF

D gene: .
J gene: TRBJ1-1
clone size: .
V gene: TRBV20-1
CDR3 DNA: TGCAGTGCTAGTCCCAGGGACGGCACTGAAGCTTTCTTT
CDR3 protein: CSASPRDGTEAFF

D gene: .
J gene: TRBJ1-6
clone size: .
V gene: TRBV19
CDR3 DNA: TGTGCCAGTAGTATCAGGGGTGAGCCCTTATTTAATTCACCCCTCCACTTT
CDR3 protein: CASSIRGEPLFNSPLHF

D gene: .
J gene: TRBJ1-1
clone size: .
V gene: TRBV6-5
CDR3 DNA: TGTGCCAGCTCAGGGTGGGACACTGAAGCTTTCTTT
CDR3 protein: CASSGWDTEAFF

D gene: .
J gene: TRBJ1-2
clone size: .
V gene: TRBV7-2
CDR3 DNA: TGTGCCAGCAGCTTATGGGACATGGCCGGCTACACCTTC
CDR3 protein: CASSLWDMAGYTF

D gene: TRBD1
J gene: TRBJ1-1
clone size: .
V gene: TRBV2
CDR3 DNA: TGTGCCAGCAGTGTACAGGGGGAGAACACTGAAGCTTTCTTT
CDR3 protein: CASSVQGENTEAFF

D gene: .
J gene: TRBJ2-7
clone size: .
V gene: TRBV9
CDR3 DNA: TGTGCCAGCAGCTCCCAGGGGGGTGGAGACGAGCAGTACTTC
CDR3 protein: CASSSQGGGDEQYF

D gene: .
J gene: TRBJ1-1
clone size: .
V gene: TRBV11-3
CDR3 DNA: TGTGCCAGCAGCAGGGAGCGAGACACTGAAGCTTTCTTT
CDR3 protein: CASSRERDTEAFF

D gene: TRBD1
J gene: TRBJ2-7
clone size: .
V gene: TRBV5-6
CDR3 DNA: TGTGCCAGCAGCCCGGGGACAGGTGCTGGAGAGCAGTACTTC
CDR3 protein: CASSPGTGAGEQYF

D gene: TRBD1
J gene: TRBJ2-7
clone size: few
V gene: TRBV4-3
CDR3 DNA: TGCGCCAGCAGCCAAGATCTGGGGACAGGGTTCGAGCAGTACTTC
CDR3 protein: CASSQDLGTGFEQYF

D gene: TRBD2
J gene: TRBJ2-7
clone size: once
V gene: TRBV6-2/TRBV6-3
CDR3 DNA: TGTGCCAGCAGTCTCTCTAGCGGGTCCTACGAGCAGTACTTC
CDR3 protein: CASSLSSGSYEQYF

D gene: TRBD1
J gene: TRBJ2-2
clone size: .
V gene: TRBV29-1
CDR3 DNA: TGCAGCGTTGAAGATCAGGGACAGGGGACCGGGGAGCTGTTTTTT
CDR3 protein: CSVEDQGQGTGELFF

D gene: TRBD1
J gene: TRBJ2-7
clone size: .
V gene: TRBV6-2/TRBV6-3
CDR3 DNA: TGTGCCAGCAGCCCCCCGGGACAGAAGTCCTACGAGCAGTACTTC
CDR3 protein: CASSPPGQKSYEQYF

D gene: .
J gene: TRBJ1-6
clone size: .
V gene: TRBV7-9
CDR3 DNA: TGTGCCAGCACCATATTAATGGGGGATTCACCCCTCCACTTT
CDR3 protein: CASTILMGDSPLHF

D gene: TRBD1
J gene: TRBJ1-1
clone size: .
V gene: TRBV30
CDR3 DNA: TGTGCCTGGGAGACAGGGCGTATGGGGACTGAAGCTTTCTTT
CDR3 protein: CAWETGRMGTEAFF

D gene: .
J gene: TRBJ1-1
clone size: once
V gene: TRBV4-3
CDR3 DNA: TGCGCCAGCAGCCAAGATAAGAGGAACACTGAAGCTTTCTTT
CDR3 protein: CASSQDKRNTEAFF

D gene: .
J gene: TRBJ2-4
clone size: .
V gene: TRBV4-3
CDR3 DNA: TGCGCCAGCAGCCAAGAAGTCCGTTCAAACATTCAGTACTTC
CDR3 protein: CASSQEVRSNIQYF

D gene: TRBD1
J gene: TRBJ1-1
clone size: .
V gene: TRBV5-1
CDR3 DNA: TGCGCCAGCAGTCCACAGGGGGGGAACACTGAAGCTTTCTTT
CDR3 protein: CASSPQGGNTEAFF

D gene: .
J gene: TRBJ2-6
clone size: .
V gene: TRBV7-2
CDR3 DNA: TGTGCCAGCAGCTTAGACCCATCCGCCGGGGCCAACGTCCTGACTTTC
CDR3 protein: CASSLDPSAGANVLTF

D gene: .
J gene: TRBJ1-6
clone size: .
V gene: TRBV4-3
CDR3 DNA: TGCGCCAGCAGCCAAGACCTCCGGGACCTGTCACCCCTCCACTTT
CDR3 protein: CASSQDLRDLSPLHF

D gene: TRBD1
J gene: TRBJ1-1
clone size: .
V gene: TRBV7-2
CDR3 DNA: TGTGCCAGCAGCTTAGTTCCAGGGGGCGCCTTTGAAGCTTTCTTT
CDR3 protein: CASSLVPGGAFEAFF

D gene: .
J gene: TRBJ1-1
clone size: few
V gene: TRBV18
CDR3 DNA: TGTGCCAGCTCACCACCGGGTCACCTGAACACTGAAGCTTTCTTT
CDR3 protein: CASSPPGHLNTEAFF

D gene: .
J gene: TRBJ1-5
clone size: .
V gene: TRBV12-3/TRBV12-4
CDR3 DNA: TGTGCCAGCAGTACCGGGGGAAAGCCCCAGCATTTT
CDR3 protein: CASSTGGKPQHF

D gene: .
J gene: TRBJ1-6
clone size: .
V gene: TRBV3-1/TRBV3-2
CDR3 DNA: TGTGCCAGCAGCGTACTGAGTGGGGATTCACCCCTCCACTTT
CDR3 protein: CASSVLSGDSPLHF

D gene: TRBD2
J gene: TRBJ2-7
clone size: .
V gene: TRBV4-2
CDR3 DNA: TGTGCCAGCAGCCCCAGCGGGAGGACCACCTACGAGCAGTACTTC
CDR3 protein: CASSPSGRTTYEQYF

D gene: TRBD2
J gene: TRBJ2-2
clone size: .
V gene: TRBV5-1
CDR3 DNA: TGCGCCAGCAGCTTACTTAGCGGGGGGAGCACCGGGGAGCTGTTTTTT
CDR3 protein: CASSLLSGGSTGELFF

D gene: .
J gene: TRBJ1-2
clone size: .
V gene: TRBV10-3
CDR3 DNA: TGTGCCATCAGGGATGGACAGATGCCGGGCTACACCTTC
CDR3 protein: CAIRDGQMPGYTF

D gene: .
J gene: TRBJ1-3
clone size: .
V gene: TRBV28
CDR3 DNA: TGTGCCAGCAGTTGGGATTACTCCGACTCTGGAAACACCATATATTTT
CDR3 protein: CASSWDYSDSGNTIYF

D gene: .
J gene: TRBJ1-2
clone size: .
V gene: TRBV24-1
CDR3 DNA: TGTGCCACCAGTGATCCTAGGAGGTACGCCGGCGGGGGCTACACCTTC
CDR3 protein: CATSDPRRYAGGGYTF

D gene: .
J gene: TRBJ2-3
clone size: .
V gene: TRBV9
CDR3 DNA: TGTGCCAGCAGCGTAGGAGGGAGCACAGATACGCAGTATTTT
CDR3 protein: CASSVGGSTDTQYF

D gene: .
J gene: TRBJ1-3
clone size: once
V gene: TRBV3-1/TRBV3-2
CDR3 DNA: TGTGCCAGCAGCCACAGCGGGAGGGGAAACACCATATATTTT
CDR3 protein: CASSHSGRGNTIYF

D gene: .
J gene: TRBJ2-7
clone size: once
V gene: TRBV6-5
CDR3 DNA: TGTGCCAGCAGGGACCGGTACGAGCAGTACTTC
CDR3 protein: CASRDRYEQYF

D gene: TRBD1
J gene: TRBJ1-2
clone size: few
V gene: TRBV7-9
CDR3 DNA: TGTGCCAGCAGCGGTGAGGGACAGTATGGCTACACCTTC
CDR3 protein: CASSGEGQYGYTF

D gene: .
J gene: TRBJ2-7
clone size: .
V gene: TRBV2
CDR3 DNA: TGTGCCAGCAGTGAAGCAGCGGGACAGAACTACGAGCAGTACTTC
CDR3 protein: CASSEAAGQNYEQYF